This is a list of T cell receptor beta chains from one sample in a study of blood T cell repertoires in COVID-19. This table comes from immunoSEQ multiplex PCR, and its TCRdb copy is limited to in-frame clones, with some not included. The sample consists of roughly 140,000 clones, roughly 84% of them appearing once. What was sequenced was peripheral blood. The receptor source for this set is a woman in her 50s with acute or convalescent COVID-19. CDR3s include the opening cysteine and the closing phenylalanine or tryptophan.

>TRBJ1-1|TRBV11-1
CASSLGRGSVEAFF
>TRBJ2-5|TRBV5-4
CASSWRLAGGAFRETQYF
>TRBJ1-5|TRBV19
CASSIWTGPNQPQHF
>TRBJ2-2|TRBV5-4
CASSVKGGTGELFF
>TRBJ2-7|TRBV9
CASSARGQGADEQYF
>TRBJ2-7|TRBV6-2/TRBV6-3
CASSYKGISSYEQYF
>TRBJ1-6|TRBV3-1/TRBV3-2
CASSQTGPSNSPLHF
>TRBJ1-6|TRBV2
CATGQGADSPLHF
>TRBJ2-5|TRBV7-3
CASSLRPPGQGTQYF
>TRBJ2-1|TRBV29-1
CSVEVYSGSEQFF
>TRBJ1-5|TRBV27
CASSPTGGQSNQPQHF
>TRBJ2-7|TRBV6-4
CASSPRTSGITYEQYF
>TRBJ1-6|TRBV30
CAWSDLGQYNSPLHF
>TRBJ2-7|TRBV7-3
CASSLKLANYEQYF
>TRBJ1-1|TRBV6-5
CASSPAGGRNTEAFF
>TRBJ1-5|TRBV27
CASSPYSSYSNQPQHF
>TRBJ1-2|TRBV28
CASSLRVRGYTF
>TRBJ1-2|TRBV10-3
CAISGGQGINYGYTF
>TRBJ1-4|TRBV5-1
CASSSAGTGTFNEKLFF
>TRBJ2-2|TRBV7-2
CASNTLANTGELFF
>TRBJ2-7|TRBV7-8
CASKGGDRYEQYF
>TRBJ2-5|TRBV5-1
CASSWGTGGPSETQYF
>TRBJ1-1|TRBV5-6
CASSHPQSYTEAFF
>TRBJ2-7|TRBV27
CASRPMGGSYEQYF
>TRBJ1-3|TRBV5-4
CASSENQGFGNTIYF
>TRBJ2-1|TRBV3-1/TRBV3-2
CASSQDSSYNEQFF
>TRBJ1-2|TRBV4-3
CASSPFGENYGYTF
>TRBJ1-4|TRBV10-1
CASSEGSLGEKLFF
>TRBJ2-7|TRBV5-4
CASSLTTGTPKGYSSYEQYF
>TRBJ2-5|TRBV7-2
CASSGGGLARETQYF
>TRBJ2-1|TRBV19
CASSMDRAGLSYNEQFF
>TRBJ1-6|TRBV7-8
CASSFGQYNSPLHF
>TRBJ1-5|TRBV2
CASSESRVNQPQHF
>TRBJ2-1|TRBV4-1
CASSPSPGTLTYNEQFF
>TRBJ1-1|TRBV7-2
CASSPRDRGLTEAFF
>TRBJ1-1|TRBV6-5
CASSYVAGWDEAFF
>TRBJ2-1|TRBV10-3
CATGLAGDDEQFF
>TRBJ2-3|TRBV5-4
CASSLVGASGGSTDTQYF
>TRBJ2-3|TRBV2
CASSNTGSTDTQYF
>TRBJ2-7|TRBV6-5
CASSYVQGGRYEQYF
>TRBJ2-5|TRBV9
CASTLPRPQETQYF
>TRBJ2-6|TRBV10-3
CAISESRGGGMGGANVLTF
>TRBJ1-1|TRBV23-1
CASSQSGGRDRVNTEAFF
>TRBJ2-7|TRBV21-1
CASSKAITTTQEPPREQYF
>TRBJ2-1|TRBV18
CASSRDRPYNEQFF
>TRBJ1-2|TRBV28
CASSTQEINYGYTF
>TRBJ1-1|TRBV6-5
CASSYPGYQEAFF